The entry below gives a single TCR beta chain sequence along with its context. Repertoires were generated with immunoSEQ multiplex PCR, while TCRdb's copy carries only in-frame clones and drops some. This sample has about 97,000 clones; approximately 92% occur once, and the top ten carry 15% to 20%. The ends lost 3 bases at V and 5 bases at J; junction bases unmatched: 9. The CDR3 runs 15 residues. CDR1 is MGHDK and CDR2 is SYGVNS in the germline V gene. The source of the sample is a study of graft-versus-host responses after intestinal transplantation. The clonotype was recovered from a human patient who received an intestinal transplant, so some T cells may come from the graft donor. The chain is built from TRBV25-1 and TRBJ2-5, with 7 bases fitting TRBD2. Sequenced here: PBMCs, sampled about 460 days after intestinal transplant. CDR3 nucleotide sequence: TGTGCCAGCAGTGACCCCCCCAGCGGGGTTGAGACCCAGTACTTC. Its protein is CASSDPPSGVETQYF.